The clone carrying this T cell receptor beta chain was recorded many times. The antigen is undetermined. These data originate in a study of T cells in Graves' hyperthyroidism and ophthalmopathy. Amplification of TCR beta CDR3 regions was performed using RNA transcripts as template. A set of HTBI primers served as the primers for a first-round RT-PCR of the TCR CDR3. TCRdb ran MiXCR on the multiplex PCR reads and lists one entry per CDR3 protein. The sample lists about 360,000 distinct CDR3 sequences, about 12% occurring once. Findings and caveats of the study: Most clonotypes that expanded in the thyroid above 0.001 also showed up in blood.

Graves' hyperthyroidism is called stable when ophthalmopathy does not progress within 18 months. This sequence was found in a woman between 18 and 30 years old with Graves' hyperthyroidism. The specimen sequenced was blood.

CDR3 region: CASSGGQAYNSPLHF. The DNA for the CDR3 is TGTGCCAGCAGTGGGGGACAGGCCTATAATTCACCCCTCCACTTT. This chain uses TRBV6-1 with TRBJ1-6; 8 nucleotides line up with TRBD1. The CDR3 runs to 15 residues. V was clipped by 4 bases and J by 2 bases; unmatched bases: 1. CDR1 is MNHNS and CDR2 is SASEGT in the germline V gene.